A selection of T cell receptor beta chains follows, all from one sample in a study of T cells after yellow fever vaccination. TCRdb re-called the 5' RACE reads with MiXCR, one entry per CDR3 protein. The sample lists approximately 510,000 distinct CDR3 sequences; 20% to 25% were seen once. The sample consisted of PBMCs, taken 21 days after the first yellow fever vaccination. The receptors originated from a man younger than 35 who received the YFV17D yellow fever vaccine. Both conserved end residues are part of each CDR3. The D gene is left open where the match is weak. Clone sizes are given selectively: once, few, many, or a class where the clone is expanded.

D gene	CDR3 length	J gene	clone size	V gene	CDR3 protein	CDR3 DNA
TRBD1	13	TRBJ1-1	.	TRBV5-6	CASNKQGATEAFF	TGTGCCAGCAACAAACAGGGGGCCACTGAAGCTTTCTTT
TRBD1	16	TRBJ1-2	.	TRBV27	CASSSDAGQHHYGYTF	TGTGCCAGCAGTTCCGATGCGGGACAGCATCACTATGGCTACACCTTC
TRBD1	15	TRBJ1-1	many	TRBV4-1	CASTANRGLDTEAFF	TGCGCCAGCACCGCCAACAGGGGGCTCGACACTGAAGCTTTCTTT
.	14	TRBJ1-1	few	TRBV5-1	CASSPREGGTEAFF	TGCGCCAGCAGCCCGCGAGAGGGAGGGACTGAAGCTTTCTTT
.	15	TRBJ1-6	few	TRBV12-3/TRBV12-4	CASRQSLSSGSPLHF	TGTGCCAGCAGGCAGTCACTCTCTAGTGGTTCACCCCTCCACTTT
.	13	TRBJ1-1	many	TRBV2	CASSEQGTTEAFF	TGTGCCAGCAGTGAACAGGGGACGACTGAAGCTTTCTTT
.	11	TRBJ1-5	.	TRBV29-1	CSGLYLGRQHF	TGCAGCGGACTATATTTGGGGCGCCAGCATTTT
.	12	TRBJ1-6	.	TRBV7-9	CASSGENSPLHF	TGTGCCAGCAGCGGAGAAAATTCACCCCTCCACTTT
.	14	TRBJ2-7	few	TRBV12-3/TRBV12-4	CASSPRDTSYEQYF	TGTGCCAGCAGTCCCCGGGACACCTCCTACGAGCAGTACTTC
.	13	TRBJ2-5	.	TRBV7-7	CASSTGYQETQYF	TGTGCCAGCAGCACAGGGTACCAAGAGACCCAGTACTTC
.	15	TRBJ1-4	.	TRBV7-9	CASSPRQATNEKLFF	TGTGCCAGCAGCCCACGACAGGCAACTAATGAAAAACTGTTTTTT
.	12	TRBJ1-6	.	TRBV4-3	CASSQANSPLHF	TGCGCCAGCAGCCAAGCCAATTCACCCCTCCACTTT
TRBD1	14	TRBJ2-5	.	TRBV7-2	CASSFDRGSETQYF	TGTGCCAGCAGCTTCGACAGGGGCTCGGAGACCCAGTACTTC
.	16	TRBJ1-2	few	TRBV9	CASSHQRGTAARGYTF	TGTGCCAGCAGCCACCAACGCGGGACGGCAGCGAGAGGCTACACCTTC
.	12	TRBJ1-2	.	TRBV28	CASKIEGGGYTF	TGTGCCAGCAAAATTGAAGGGGGTGGCTACACCTTC
.	17	TRBJ1-2	once	TRBV12-3/TRBV12-4	CASSLGARSLPNYGCTF	TGTGCCAGCAGTTTAGGGGCCAGGAGCCTACCTAACTATGGCTGCACCTTC
.	12	TRBJ2-3	.	TRBV5-1	CASRPGADTQYF	TGCGCCAGCCGCCCCGGGGCAGATACGCAGTATTTT
.	13	TRBJ1-2	.	TRBV3-1	CASSQGTEEGYTF	TGTGCCAGCAGCCAAGGGACAGAAGAGGGCTACACCTTC
.	16	TRBJ2-2	.	TRBV4-3	CASSQERGYNTGELFF	TGCGCCAGCAGCCAAGAAAGGGGCTATAACACCGGGGAGCTGTTTTTT
.	10	TRBJ2-1	many	TRBV20-1	CSASYNEQFF	TGCAGTGCTAGTTACAATGAGCAGTTCTTC
TRBD1	15	TRBJ1-4	.	TRBV4-3	CASSQEGQGGEKLFF	TGCGCCAGCAGCCAAGAGGGACAGGGGGGTGAAAAACTGTTTTTT
.	16	TRBJ2-5	.	TRBV15	CATSRVPSGAEETQYF	TGTGCCACCAGCAGAGTTCCCTCGGGGGCCGAGGAGACCCAGTACTTC
.	13	TRBJ2-5	few	TRBV12-3/TRBV12-4	CASSPDQAGTQYF	TGTGCCAGCAGTCCCGACCAGGCAGGGACCCAGTACTTC
.	13	TRBJ1-1	few	TRBV29-1	CSVSQQANTEAFF	TGCAGCGTTTCTCAACAGGCCAACACTGAAGCTTTCTTT
.	14	TRBJ2-5	many	TRBV29-1	CSVEGALLQETQYF	TGCAGCGTTGAAGGAGCACTGCTTCAAGAGACCCAGTACTTC
.	14	TRBJ2-3	.	TRBV2	CASMRGQLTDTQYF	TGTGCCAGCATGAGAGGGCAGTTAACAGATACGCAGTATTTT
.	15	TRBJ2-2	.	TRBV5-1	CASSLETGTGGELFF	TGCGCCAGCAGCTTGGAAACAGGGACCGGCGGGGAGCTGTTTTTT
.	14	TRBJ2-7	few	TRBV5-6	CASSNPRGSYEQYF	TGTGCCAGCAGCAACCCCAGGGGTTCCTACGAGCAGTACTTC
TRBD1	13	TRBJ1-1	.	TRBV5-1	CASSLTGGPEAFF	TGCGCCAGCAGCTTAACAGGGGGCCCTGAAGCTTTCTTT
.	13	TRBJ2-2	many	TRBV24-1	CAAGRTDTGELFF	TGTGCCGCTGGGCGGACAGACACCGGGGAGCTGTTTTTT
.	14	TRBJ2-1	.	TRBV27	CASSVADSYNEQFF	TGTGCCAGCAGTGTGGCGGACTCCTACAATGAGCAGTTCTTC
.	13	TRBJ2-5	.	TRBV7-6	CASSSPLTGTQYF	TGTGCCAGCAGCAGCCCCCTCACAGGGACTCAGTACTTC
TRBD1	11	TRBJ1-2	few	TRBV29-1	CSVNRGYGYTF	TGCAGCGTTAACAGGGGCTATGGCTACACCTTC
.	15	TRBJ2-3	few	TRBV20-1	CSASHIFASTDTQYF	TGCAGTGCTTCTCATATTTTTGCGAGCACAGATACGCAGTATTTT
.	13	TRBJ1-3	.	TRBV7-6	CASSRGTGNTIYF	TGTGCCAGCAGCCGCGGGACAGGAAACACCATATATTTT
.	12	TRBJ2-1	.	TRBV5-4	CASSLTGGSQFF	TGTGCCAGCAGCTTGACGGGTGGCTCCCAGTTCTTC
.	15	TRBJ1-1	.	TRBV6-5	CASSYSQGMNTEAFF	TGTGCCAGCAGTTACTCCCAAGGGATGAACACTGAAGCTTTCTTT
.	13	TRBJ1-1	.	TRBV7-3	CASSEDYSTEAFF	TGTGCCAGCAGCGAGGATTACAGCACTGAAGCTTTCTTT
.	12	TRBJ2-7	.	TRBV20-1	CSASRGLYEQYF	TGCAGTGCTAGCAGGGGACTATACGAGCAGTACTTC
TRBD1	14	TRBJ2-3	few	TRBV10-3	CATTSGQHTDTQYF	TGTGCCACAACTTCGGGACAGCACACAGATACGCAGTATTTT
TRBD2	17	TRBJ2-1	few	TRBV9	CASSVASRGISYNEQFF	TGTGCCAGCAGCGTAGCATCGCGGGGGATATCGTACAATGAGCAGTTCTTC
TRBD2	17	TRBJ2-1	few	TRBV7-9	CASSTATSGGAHNEQFF	TGTGCCAGCAGCACCGCGACTAGCGGGGGGGCCCACAATGAGCAGTTCTTC
.	13	TRBJ1-2	.	TRBV19	CASSMTTDYGYTF	TGTGCCAGTAGTATGACGACAGACTATGGCTACACCTTC